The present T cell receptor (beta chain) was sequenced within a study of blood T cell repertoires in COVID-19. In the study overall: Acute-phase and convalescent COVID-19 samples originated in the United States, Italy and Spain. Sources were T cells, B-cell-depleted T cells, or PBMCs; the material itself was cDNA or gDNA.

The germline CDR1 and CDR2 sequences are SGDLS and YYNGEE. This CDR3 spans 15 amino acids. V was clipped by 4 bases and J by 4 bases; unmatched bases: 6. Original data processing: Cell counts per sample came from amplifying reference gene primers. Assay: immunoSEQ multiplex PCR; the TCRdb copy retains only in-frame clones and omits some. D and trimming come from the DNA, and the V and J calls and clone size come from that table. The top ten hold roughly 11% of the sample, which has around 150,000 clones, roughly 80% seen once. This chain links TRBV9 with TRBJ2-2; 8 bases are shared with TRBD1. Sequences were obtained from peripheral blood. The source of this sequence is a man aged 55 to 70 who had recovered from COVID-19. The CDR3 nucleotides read TGTGCCAGCAGCCAGACAGGGGCTTCCACCGGGGAGCTGTTTTTT. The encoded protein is CASSQTGASTGELFF.